This T cell receptor (beta chain) comes out of a study of PD-1 blockade in classical Hodgkin lymphoma (dated by TCRdb to between 2020 and 2021). With respect to the entire study: Nivolumab dosing was 3 mg/kg intravenously every 2 weeks, continuing until either disease progression or unacceptable toxicity. To define a peripheral blood immune signature of response to PD-1 blockade in classical Hodgkin lymphoma, the study combined TCR beta sequencing with CyTOF. General findings and caveats noted by the study authors: Baseline TCR diversity was reported as lower in newly diagnosed patients than in healthy donors, and lower still in relapsed/refractory patients. Lower diversity was seen in patients whose nivolumab began less than 1 year after ASCT, and these patients were left out of later analyses so that immune reconstitution would not confound the results. The study was limited to a single clinical trial cohort, and causes of repertoire differences, possibly disease activity or prior therapy, remained undefined. A significant rise by C4D1 was seen in CD4+ but not CD8+ TCR diversity (p=0.0027 vs p=0.16), with the rise being most apparent in complete responders (p=0.02). Among trial patients, those achieving complete response had baseline diversity similar to that of newly diagnosed patients, while diversity was significantly lower in partial responders and progressors.

According to the germline V gene, CDR1 reads SGHRS and CDR2 reads YFSETQ. V loses 3 bases of germline sequence and J loses 3 bases, and the interval between the two ends is 9 bases. Measured from the cysteine to the phenylalanine, the CDR3 is 14 residues long. The read is trimmed to its CDR3 DNA, 42 bases read in frame from base 1. Interpreted using the paper, the time point label stands for: cycle 4 day 1 (C4D1), after less than 7 weeks of nivolumab. All trial patients had relapsed after autologous stem cell transplantation, with cohorts A, B and C differing in prior brentuximab vedotin exposure. The trial cohort included 56 patients with relapsed/refractory classical Hodgkin lymphoma, and each patient had a best overall response of complete response, partial response or progressive disease. Single-agent nivolumab was administered to trial patients in the multi-cohort phase II CheckMate 205 trial. An independent review committee assessed best overall response using the 2007 International Working Group response criteria. Trial PBMCs were obtained immediately prior to nivolumab initiation (C1D1) and on therapy at cycle 2 day 1 and cycle 4 day 1. Peripheral blood was collected in 8 mL Vacutainer Cell Preparation Tubes, from which PBMCs were isolated by centrifugation and then cryopreserved.

The Qiagen DNeasy kit was used to extract genomic DNA from unsorted PBMCs and from the negatively selected CD4+ and CD8+ fractions. Amplification of TCR beta CDR3 regions was done by immunoSEQ multiplex PCR with primers that anneal to V and J segments. Amplification bias was minimized using a synthetic immune receptor repertoire, and residual bias was removed computationally after sequencing. As for how the authors treated the data: Custom Python scripts were used to quantify repertoire diversity as the Shannon entropy index. Unsorted, CD4+ and CD8+ repertoires were examined separately, except in combined analyses, for which CD4+ and CD8+ sequences were merged in silico. Clonal expansion was defined as at least a 2-fold frequency increase after treatment relative to C1D1, with a pseudocount of 0.5 for undetected baseline clones. Singleton clones were defined as clones with 0 or 1 copy at C1D1, and non-singleton clones were defined as clones with 2 or more copies. Clones expanded in unsorted samples were labelled as CD4+, CD8+ or unknown by matching protein sequences in sorted samples from the same patient. Wilcoxon tests on paired samples were used to test changes in diversity from C1D1 to C4D1. TCRdb limited this immuneACCESS table to in-frame rearrangements with V and J called. A share of clones is missing; checked studies link under half to unresolved V genes, and the rest is unexplained. For V, J and clone size, that table is used; D and trimming come from the DNA. The sample data list more than 85,000 clones, and over 85% of these were observed just once. The ten largest clones take up around a fifth of the sample.

On this clone itself: Its antigen specificity is not known. No much larger clonotype is one base removed from it; base qualities were not supplied.

The chain joins TRBV5-1 to TRBJ1-4, with the D gene uncertain. The material was peripheral blood mononuclear cells (PBMCs), obtained before the fourth cycle of nivolumab. This clonotype was obtained from a human donor with classical Hodgkin lymphoma. The CDR3 region has the sequence CASSSAGANEKLFF. The nucleotides are TGCGCCAGCAGCTCCGCAGGTGCTAATGAAAAACTGTTTTTT.